This is a list of T cell receptor beta chains from one sample in a study of blood T cells in healthy people across ages. TCRdb processed the 5' RACE reads anew with MiXCR; each CDR3 protein has one entry. Here the sample spans about 810,000 distinct CDR3 sequences, about 34% being singletons. Specimen: blood. The source is a man aged 18-30 years in good health. Each CDR3 is given with its conserved first and last residue. D genes are given only for firm matches. A row's size may be missing; if present it is once, few, many or a size class.

cdr3_aa | cdr3_nt | j_call | v_call | d_call | clone_size
CASSQDGQPNEQFF | TGCGCCAGCAGCCAAGATGGTCAACCCAATGAGCAGTTCTTC | TRBJ2-1 | TRBV4-3 | - | -
CASSEPDTQYF | TGTGCCAGCAGTGAGCCGGATACGCAGTATTTT | TRBJ2-3 | TRBV2 | - | -
CASSPRQKFTYEQYF | TGTGCCAGCAGTCCGCGACAGAAGTTTACCTACGAGCAGTACTTC | TRBJ2-7 | TRBV6-6 | - | -
CATSDSAQGTNTEAFF | TGTGCCACCAGTGATTCCGCACAGGGTACGAACACTGAAGCTTTCTTT | TRBJ1-1 | TRBV24-1 | - | -
CASSHSTEAFF | TGTGCCAGCAGCCATTCGACGGAAGCTTTCTTT | TRBJ1-1 | TRBV3-1 | - | -
CSARDPRGDEQYF | TGCAGTGCTAGAGATCCCCGGGGCGATGAGCAGTACTTC | TRBJ2-5 | TRBV20-1 | - | -
CASSSPGLAGVNEQFF | TGTGCCAGCAGCTCTCCGGGACTAGCGGGGGTTAATGAGCAGTTCTTC | TRBJ2-1 | TRBV7-2 | TRBD2 | few
CASSPTGQATSGANVLTF | TGTGCCAGCTCACCGACGGGACAGGCTACCTCTGGGGCCAACGTCCTGACTTTC | TRBJ2-6 | TRBV18 | TRBD1 | -
CVSSYRPNTEAFF | TGTGTCAGCAGTTACAGGCCAAACACTGAAGCTTTCTTT | TRBJ1-1 | TRBV6-2/TRBV6-3 | - | -
CASSSDRRGGYTF | TGTGCCAGCAGCTCGGACCGGAGAGGCGGCTACACCTTC | TRBJ1-2 | TRBV7-9 | - | -
CASSLQRRGDTQYF | TGTGCCAGCAGCCTCCAACGGCGGGGAGATACGCAGTATTTT | TRBJ2-3 | TRBV3-1 | - | -
CASSFVGDRGADEQFF | TGTGCCAGCAGCTTTGTAGGGGACAGGGGGGCCGATGAGCAGTTCTTC | TRBJ2-1 | TRBV5-6 | TRBD1 | many
CASSPGTLADTGELFF | TGTGCCAGCAGTCCAGGGACGCTGGCCGACACCGGGGAGCTGTTTTTT | TRBJ2-2 | TRBV12-3/TRBV12-4 | - | -
CSARAETSGRYNEQYF | TGCAGTGCTAGAGCCGAGACTAGCGGGCGCTACAATGAGCAGTACTTC | TRBJ2-5 | TRBV20-1 | TRBD2 | -
CASSQDAGAYNEQFF | TGTGCCAGCAGCCAAGATGCGGGGGCCTACAATGAGCAGTTCTTC | TRBJ2-1 | TRBV3-1 | TRBD2 | few
CASRLSDTEAFF | TGTGCCAGCAGGCTTTCGGACACTGAAGCTTTCTTT | TRBJ1-1 | TRBV7-9 | - | -
CASSYSGGGTDYEQYF | TGTGCCAGCAGTTACTCGGGTGGAGGGACAGACTACGAGCAGTACTTC | TRBJ2-7 | TRBV6-5 | - | -
CASSLIGATYEQYF | TGTGCCAGCAGCTTGATAGGGGCTACCTACGAGCAGTACTTC | TRBJ2-7 | TRBV7-2 | - | few
CASSSGLAGGETQYF | TGTGCCAGCAGCTCGGGACTAGCGGGAGGAGAGACCCAGTACTTC | TRBJ2-5 | TRBV7-2 | TRBD2 | few
CASSQVSSGDLSTEAFF | TGCGCCAGCAGCCAAGTCAGCTCCGGGGACCTTAGCACTGAAGCTTTCTTT | TRBJ1-1 | TRBV4-3 | - | few
CASTHTSGPYNEQYF | TGTGCCAGCACTCATACTAGCGGCCCTTACAATGAGCAGTACTTC | TRBJ2-5 | TRBV6-5 | TRBD2 | -
CASSSTYGTTNEQFF | TGTGCCAGCAGCTCCACCTACGGGACTACCAATGAGCAGTTCTTC | TRBJ2-1 | TRBV7-3 | TRBD2 | many
CASSQGVGTANEKLFF | TGTGCCAGCAGCCAAGGTGTTGGGACAGCGAATGAAAAACTGTTTTTT | TRBJ1-4 | TRBV3-1 | TRBD1 | once
CASSFGRRGYGYTF | TGTGCCAGCAGCTTCGGACGGAGGGGCTATGGCTACACCTTC | TRBJ1-2 | TRBV7-2 | - | many
CASSSLQRPRDTEAFF | TGTGCCAGCAGCTCTCTCCAGCGCCCGAGGGACACTGAAGCTTTCTTT | TRBJ1-1 | TRBV7-6 | - | few
CASSRGHQETQFF | TGTGCCAGCAGCCGGGGCCACCAAGAGACCCAGTTCTTC | TRBJ2-1 | TRBV3-1 | - | -
CASSPWGFMAETQYF | TGTGCCAGCAGCCCATGGGGTTTTATGGCGGAGACCCAGTACTTC | TRBJ2-5 | TRBV7-2 | - | -
CASSLTALDTQYF | TGTGCCAGCAGCCTGACAGCTCTAGATACGCAGTATTTT | TRBJ2-3 | TRBV5-4 | - | once
CASSLGAAAKNIQYF | TGTGCCAGCAGTTTAGGGGCCGCAGCCAAAAACATTCAGTACTTC | TRBJ2-4 | TRBV12-3/TRBV12-4 | - | many
CASSSTGNNMNTEAFF | TGTGCCAGCAGTTCGACAGGGAACAATATGAACACTGAAGCTTTCTTT | TRBJ1-1 | TRBV7-2 | TRBD1 | -
CASSFWMTGGNEQYF | TGTGCCAGCAGTTTCTGGATGACAGGGGGAAACGAGCAGTACTTC | TRBJ2-7 | TRBV12-3/TRBV12-4 | TRBD1 | many
CASSQVSRGELFF | TGTGCCAGCAGCCAAGTATCCCGCGGGGAGCTGTTTTTT | TRBJ2-2 | TRBV4-2 | - | -
CASSGRSFGYEQYF | TGTGCCAGCAGCGGAAGAAGTTTCGGGTACGAGCAGTACTTC | TRBJ2-7 | TRBV7-2 | - | -
CASSKGSEAFF | TGTGCCAGCAGCAAAGGGAGTGAAGCTTTCTTT | TRBJ1-1 | TRBV21-1 | - | -
CASSPNGLVTRDGELFF | TGTGCCAGCAGTCCCAATGGATTAGTAACCAGGGACGGGGAGCTGTTTTTT | TRBJ2-2 | TRBV27 | - | -
CSVAFWLADVADTQYF | TGCAGCGTTGCATTTTGGCTAGCGGACGTAGCAGATACGCAGTATTTT | TRBJ2-3 | TRBV29-1 | TRBD2 | -
CASSQQSDEKLFF | TGCGCCAGCAGCCAACAGAGTGATGAAAAACTGTTTTTT | TRBJ1-4 | TRBV4-3 | - | -
CASSLGQQGNTIYF | TGTGCCAGCAGCTTAGGACAGCAAGGAAACACCATATATTTT | TRBJ1-3 | TRBV7-9 | - | few
CSARRGANVLTF | TGCAGTGCTAGAAGAGGGGCCAACGTCCTGACTTTC | TRBJ2-6 | TRBV20-1 | - | few
CASSIFTVSSYNEQFF | TGTGCCAGCAGCATCTTTACTGTTAGCTCCTACAATGAGCAGTTCTTC | TRBJ2-1 | TRBV7-9 | - | -
CASSGRAGDTQYF | TGTGCCAGCAGTGGCCGGGCTGGAGATACGCAGTATTTT | TRBJ2-3 | TRBV6-2/TRBV6-3 | - | -
CATMPGVGDTQYF | TGTGCCACGATGCCTGGGGTCGGAGATACGCAGTATTTT | TRBJ2-3 | TRBV7-9 | - | -
CSARGDRVRSGYTF | TGCAGTGCTAGAGGGGACAGGGTACGGTCTGGCTACACCTTC | TRBJ1-2 | TRBV20-1 | TRBD1 | many
CSAAGPIPTGELFF | TGCAGTGCCGCGGGGCCCATCCCCACCGGGGAGCTGTTTTTT | TRBJ2-2 | TRBV20-1 | - | -
CASSLGWQQDTEAFF | TGTGCCAGCAGCTTAGGGTGGCAGCAGGACACTGAAGCTTTCTTT | TRBJ1-1 | TRBV7-9 | - | -
CASSLAQHGYTF | TGTGCCAGCAGCTTAGCACAGCATGGCTACACCTTC | TRBJ1-2 | TRBV7-2 | - | few
CASSLVLRENNEQFF | TGCGCCAGCAGCTTGGTACTACGTGAAAACAATGAGCAGTTCTTC | TRBJ2-1 | TRBV5-1 | - | few